The source of this T cell receptor (beta chain) is a study of response to subunit inactivated influenza vaccine (dated by TCRdb to the late 2010s). Background on the whole study: To follow how T cells responded to a trivalent subunit inactivated influenza vaccine, the researchers relied on deep quantitative profiling of the T cell receptor repertoire.

Concerning this clonotype itself: The antigen it recognizes is unknown. There are no base qualities to consult, and no much larger clone falls within one base.

Library preparation was by RT-PCR. These reads were obtained on an Illumina HiSeq 2500. TCRdb reprocessed the public reads (quality trimming at Q25 with fastp, clone calling with MiXCR) and kept in-frame beta chains. Rows with one shared CDR3 protein collapse into an entry with the most common genes and DNA. This sample is represented by about 540,000 distinct CDR3 sequences; 14% of them were singletons. 11% of the sample rests with the top ten. Study-level results and caveats: According to the authors, only a limited number of new T cells may be recruited by each seasonal influenza vaccination.

CDR1 and CDR2 are drawn from the germline V gene: MGHRA, YSYEKL. From the cysteine through the phenylalanine, the CDR3 covers 18 amino acids. The read is trimmed to its CDR3 DNA, 54 bases read in frame from base 1. Trimming costs V 3 bases and J 0 bases, and their ends lie 15 bases apart. The sequence derives from a man aged 45-65 years who received an inactivated influenza vaccine. Donor details come from another sample of the same person, matched by shared clones. The sequenced sample was PBMCs from blood, obtained about 13 days after vaccination. The chain is made from TRBV4-1 and TRBJ2-6, with TRBD1 perhaps the D gene, on 6 matching bases. CDR3 loop: CASSHTGTRNSGANVLTF. At the DNA level, the sequence is TGCGCCAGCAGCCACACCGGGACACGGAACTCTGGGGCCAACGTCCTGACTTTC.